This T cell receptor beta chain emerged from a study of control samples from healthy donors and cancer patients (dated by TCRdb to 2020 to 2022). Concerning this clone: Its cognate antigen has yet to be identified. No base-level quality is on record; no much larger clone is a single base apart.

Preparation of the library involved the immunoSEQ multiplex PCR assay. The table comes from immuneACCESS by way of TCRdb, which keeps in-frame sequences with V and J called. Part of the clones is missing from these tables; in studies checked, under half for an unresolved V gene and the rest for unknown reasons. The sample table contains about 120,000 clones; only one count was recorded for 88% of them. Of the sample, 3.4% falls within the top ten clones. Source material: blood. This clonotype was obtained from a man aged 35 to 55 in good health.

The CDR3 reads as follows: CASSSEQGYNEQFF. The DNA sequence reads TGTGCCAGCAGCTCGGAACAGGGATACAATGAGCAGTTCTTC. The sequence links TRBV7-2 to TRBJ2-1; the D gene is possibly TRBD1, with 6 bases matching. The germline V gene sets CDR1 to SGHTA and CDR2 to FQGNSA. Trimming costs V 4 bases and J 4 bases, and their ends lie 11 bases apart. The CDR3 contains 14 residues, cysteine and phenylalanine counted. Of all the DNA, just the CDR3 is kept, 42 bases in frame from base 1.